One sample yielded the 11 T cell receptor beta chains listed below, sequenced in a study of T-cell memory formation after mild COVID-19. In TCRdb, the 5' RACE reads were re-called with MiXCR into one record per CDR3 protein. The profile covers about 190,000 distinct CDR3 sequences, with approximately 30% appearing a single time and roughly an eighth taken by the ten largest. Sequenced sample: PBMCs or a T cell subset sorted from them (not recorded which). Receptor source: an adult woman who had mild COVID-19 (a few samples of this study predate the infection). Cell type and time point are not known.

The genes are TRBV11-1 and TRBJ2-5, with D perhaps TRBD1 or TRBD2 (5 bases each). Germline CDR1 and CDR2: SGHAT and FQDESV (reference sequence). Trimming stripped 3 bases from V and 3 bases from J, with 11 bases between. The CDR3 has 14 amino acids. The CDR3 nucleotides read TGTGCCAGCAGCTTTTCCGGGACCGAAGAGACCCAGTACTTC. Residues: CASSFSGTEETQYF.

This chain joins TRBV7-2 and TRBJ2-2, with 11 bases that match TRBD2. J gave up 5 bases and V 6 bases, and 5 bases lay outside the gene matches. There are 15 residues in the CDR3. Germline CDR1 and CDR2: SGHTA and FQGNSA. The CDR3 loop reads CASRRRLAGTGELFF. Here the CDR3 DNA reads TGTGCCAGCAGACGCAGACTAGCGGGGACCGGGGAGCTGTTTTTT.

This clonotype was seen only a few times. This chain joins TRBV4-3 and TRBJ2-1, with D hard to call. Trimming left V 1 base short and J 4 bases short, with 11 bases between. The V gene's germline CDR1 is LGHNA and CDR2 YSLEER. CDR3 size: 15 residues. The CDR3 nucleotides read TGCGCCAGCAGCCAAGCCTCGGGTTCGTACAATGAGCAGTTCTTC. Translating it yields CASSQASGSYNEQFF.

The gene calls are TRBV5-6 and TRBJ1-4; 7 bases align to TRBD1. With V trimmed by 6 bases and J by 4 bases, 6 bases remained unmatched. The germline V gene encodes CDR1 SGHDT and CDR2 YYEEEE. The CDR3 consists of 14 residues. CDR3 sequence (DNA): TGTGCCAGCACTCCGGGACAGTTTAATGAAAAACTGTTTTTT. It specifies CASTPGQFNEKLFF.

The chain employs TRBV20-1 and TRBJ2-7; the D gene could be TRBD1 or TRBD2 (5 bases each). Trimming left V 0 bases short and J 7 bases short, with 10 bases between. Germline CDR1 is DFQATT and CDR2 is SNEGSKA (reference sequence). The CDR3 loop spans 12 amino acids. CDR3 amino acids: CSAREGEGEQYF. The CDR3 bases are TGCAGTGCTAGAGAGGGGGAAGGGGAGCAGTACTTC.

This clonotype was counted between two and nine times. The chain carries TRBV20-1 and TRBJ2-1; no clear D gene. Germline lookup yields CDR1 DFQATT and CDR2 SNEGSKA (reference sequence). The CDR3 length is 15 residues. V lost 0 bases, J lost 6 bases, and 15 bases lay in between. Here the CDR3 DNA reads TGCAGTGCTAGAGATGTACGTAGTCCCTCCAATGAGCAGTTCTTC. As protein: CSARDVRSPSNEQFF.

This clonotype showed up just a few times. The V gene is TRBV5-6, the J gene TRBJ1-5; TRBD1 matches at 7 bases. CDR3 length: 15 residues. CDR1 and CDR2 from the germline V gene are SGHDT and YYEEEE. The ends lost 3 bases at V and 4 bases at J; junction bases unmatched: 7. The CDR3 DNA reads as TGTGCCAGCAGCTCGAAGACAGGGCGGAATCAGCCCCAGCATTTT. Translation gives CASSSKTGRNQPQHF.

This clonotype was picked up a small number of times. CDR3 nucleotide sequence: TGTGCCAGCAGCTTTCAGGTGGAAGGGAACACTGAAGCTTTCTTT. It yields the protein CASSFQVEGNTEAFF. The chain links TRBV7-2 to TRBJ1-1; no definite D call. The germline CDR1 and CDR2 sequences are SGHTA and FQGNSA. V lost 3 bases and J 1 base, leaving 12 bases between the germline ends. The CDR3 runs to 15 residues.

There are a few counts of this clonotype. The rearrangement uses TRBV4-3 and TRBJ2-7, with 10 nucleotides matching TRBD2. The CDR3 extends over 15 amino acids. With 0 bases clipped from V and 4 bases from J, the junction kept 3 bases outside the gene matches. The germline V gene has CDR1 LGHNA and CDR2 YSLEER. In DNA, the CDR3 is TGCGCCAGCAGCCAAGATCATAGCGGGAGGTACGAGCAGTACTTC. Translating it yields CASSQDHSGRYEQYF.

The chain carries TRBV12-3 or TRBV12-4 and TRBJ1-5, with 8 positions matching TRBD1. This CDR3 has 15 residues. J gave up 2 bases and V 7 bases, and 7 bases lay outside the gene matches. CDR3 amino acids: CASTVDRVGNQPQHF. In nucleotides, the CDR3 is TGTGCCAGCACCGTGGACAGGGTAGGCAATCAGCCCCAGCATTTT.

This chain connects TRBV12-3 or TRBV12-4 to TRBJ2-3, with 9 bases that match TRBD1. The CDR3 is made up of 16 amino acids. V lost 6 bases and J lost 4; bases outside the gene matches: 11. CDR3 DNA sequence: TGTGCCAGCAGCCGCAACCCGGGACAGGGACCAGATACGCAGTATTTT. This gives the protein CASSRNPGQGPDTQYF.